The next 18 T cell receptor beta chains were all read from a single sample in a study of tumor and adjacent non-tumor tissue in lung cancer. The library came from three nested PCR rounds adapted from ARM-PCR protocols. A single record per CDR3 protein comes from TCRdb applying MiXCR to the multiplex PCR reads. The table records 100,000 or so distinct CDR3 sequences, about 62% of them present only once. RNA was extracted from bulk tissue without any cell sorting. Distant lung tissue was collected more than 3 cm away from the tumor edge. The specimen was distant non-tumor lung tissue. The receptors here all came from a man between 25 and 39 years old with non-small cell lung cancer.

With respect to this clonotype: An end of the junction does not agree with germline; a read error may underlie this. V usage is TRBV11-2 and J usage is TRBJ2-3; 7 nucleotides align to TRBD1. Germline V gene lookup returns CDR1 SGHAT and CDR2 FQNNGV. CDR3 length: 15 residues. The CDR3 reads CASNTGTDSTDTQYF. The CDR3 DNA reads TGTGCCAGCAATACGGGGACAGATAGCACGGATACGCAGTATTTT.

This rearrangement joins TRBV6-1 to TRBJ2-1, with TRBD2 as a possible D gene (6 bases). The CDR3 loop spans 18 amino acids. Germline V gene lookup returns CDR1 MNHNS and CDR2 SASEGT. Deletions cut 6 bases from V and 7 bases from J, with 28 bases between. CDR3 sequence (DNA): TGTGCCAGCAGCGAACCCCCGCGACTAGTGGGAGTTCGTAATGAGCAGTTCTTC. It translates to CASSEPPRLVGVRNEQFF.

This clonotype appeared a single time. One junction end disagrees with the germline gene, perhaps due to a read error. DNA for the CDR3: TGTGCCAGCAGCCCTAGACTCGAGGGCGCGAACACAGGGGAGCTGTTTTTT. Its protein is CASSPRLEGANTGELFF. The gene calls are TRBV11-2 and TRBJ2-2, with D perhaps TRBD2 (5 bases). Per germline, CDR1 SGHAT and CDR2 FQNNGV. The CDR3 is 17 residues long.

About this clonotype itself: Here the CDR3 omits its conserved ending phenylalanine or tryptophan, so a read error is the likely source. This CDR3 reads CASSPITGTSYEQYY. The CDR3 DNA reads TGTGCCAGCAGCCCCATTACAGGGACCTCCTACGAGCAGTACTAC. The chain employs TRBV11-2 and TRBJ2-7, with a tentative D call TRBD1 (6 bases). Germline CDR1 is SGHAT and CDR2 is FQNNGV. V lost 5 bases and J lost 0, with 14 bases in between. The CDR3 spans 15 residues.

As concerns this clonotype: The junction does not match germline at one end; this may be a read error. The chain employs TRBV11-2 and TRBJ2-1; D perhaps matches TRBD1 (6 bases). CDR3 length: 12 amino acids. Looked up from germline, CDR1 is SGHAT and CDR2 is FQNNGV. The CDR3 nucleotides are TGTGCCAGCACCTTAGGTGGGGGCGAGCAGTTTTTC. This gives the protein CASTLGGGEQFF.

V usage is TRBV6-1 and J usage is TRBJ1-4; no clear D gene. This CDR3 is built from 15 residues. In germline, CDR1 is MNHNS, CDR2 SASEGT. The CDR3 nucleotides are TGTGGGAGCACTCCGACGGCCGGAACTAATGAAAAACTGTTTTTT. Translating it yields CGSTPTAGTNEKLFF.

V is TRBV11-1 and J is TRBJ2-1; D might be TRBD2 (5 bases). Germline CDR1 SGHAT, CDR2 FQDESV (reference sequence). The V end lost 1 base, the J end lost 8 bases, and 15 bases lay between the germline ends. This CDR3 has 15 residues. DNA of the CDR3: TGTGCCAGCAGCTTAGGGACTGGCGGGTACGATGAGCAGTTCTTC. It encodes CASSLGTGGYDEQFF.

This clonotype has a count of ten or more. V and J are TRBV5-4 and TRBJ2-1, with TRBD2 identical over 7 bases. CDR3 length: 15 residues. CDR1 and CDR2 from the germline V gene are SGHNT and YYREEE (reference sequence). Trimming removed 0 bases from V and 9 bases from J; junction bases left unmatched: 9. The DNA of the CDR3 is TGTGCCAGCAGCTTGGCCGCGGGAGTAGACAGTGAGCAGTTCTTC. Its translation is CASSLAAGVDSEQFF.

This sequence joins TRBV7-9 and TRBJ2-7; 7 bases fit TRBD1. The length of the CDR3 is 13 residues. J was trimmed by 6 bases and V by 11 bases; bases with no gene match: 13. Looked up from germline, CDR1 is SEHNR and CDR2 is FQNEAQ (reference sequence). CDR3 sequence (DNA): TGTGCCGGGGGACAGAAAACCTCTACCGAGCAGTACTTC. This translates into CAGGQKTSTEQYF.

To note about this clonotype: The conserved final phenylalanine or tryptophan is absent from the CDR3, which likely points to a read error. The chain carries TRBV20-1 and TRBJ1-1, with D unclear. The CDR3 contains 16 residues. Germline V gene lookup returns CDR1 DFQATT and CDR2 SNEGSKA (reference sequence). In DNA, the CDR3 is TGCAGTGCTAGAGATCCTAGGACCGTCGGGAACACTGTAGCTTTCTTA. It is translated as CSARDPRTVGNTVAFL.

With respect to this clonotype: In this CDR3 the conserved last residue, phenylalanine or tryptophan, is missing, so a read error is likely. The gene calls are TRBV20-1 and TRBJ1-1; D not resolved. Germline V lookup: CDR1 DFQATT, CDR2 SNEGSKA (reference sequence). The CDR3 is 11 amino acids. CDR3 sequence (DNA): TGCATTGCTACTTCTGGACCTGAAGCTTTCCTT. Protein: CIATSGPEAFL.

About this clonotype itself: A read error is likely, as this CDR3 ends without the conserved phenylalanine or tryptophan. The DNA is left out, because the CDR3 cannot be placed on it with certainty; the CDR3 is given as TCRdb lists it. This rearrangement joins TRBV20-1 to TRBJ1-6. In germline, CDR1 is DFQATT, CDR2 SNEGSKA (reference sequence). The CDR3 length equals 15 residues, ends included. CDR3 sequence: CSARPSQNYNSPLHL.

The rearrangement links TRBV6-2 or TRBV6-3 to TRBJ2-7; TRBD2 is a possible D gene (6 bases). Trimming left V 0 bases short and J 9 bases short, with 24 bases between. Germline V gene lookup returns CDR1 MNHEY and CDR2 SVGEGT. The CDR3 loop spans 17 amino acids. The CDR3 DNA follows: TGTGCCAGCAGTTACTCATTTTTTCCGGGAGTAACCTACTGGCAGTACTTC. It codes for CASSYSFFPGVTYWQYF.

V usage is TRBV7-9 and J usage is TRBJ2-1; D gene uncertain. CDR3 length: 15 residues. V was shortened by 4 bases and J by 1 base, with 11 bases between the two germline ends. Germline values: CDR1 SEHNR, CDR2 FQNEAQ (reference sequence). The CDR3 DNA reads TGTGCCAGCAGCTCCGGCCGGGTTTCCTACAATGAGCAGTTCTTC. Translated: CASSSGRVSYNEQFF. Supplemented by reference TRBV7-9 and TRBJ2-1, the full variable domain reads DTGVSQNPRHKITKRGQNVTFRCDPISEHNRLYWYRQTLGQGPEFLTYFQNEAQLEKSRLLSDRFSAERPKGSFSTLEIQRTEQGDSAMYLCASSSGRVSYNEQFFGPGTRLTVL.

The V gene is TRBV27, the J gene TRBJ2-1; TRBD2 might be the D (6 bases). V was pared by 7 bases and J by 7 bases, with 20 bases between. Germline values: CDR1 MNHEY, CDR2 SMNVEV (reference sequence). CDR3 size: 15 residues. The CDR3 region has the DNA TGTGCCAGCATGGGGAGGAGGGCCATGGGGAATGAGCAGTTCTTC. Amino acid sequence: CASMGRRAMGNEQFF.

This sequence joins TRBV11-2 and TRBJ1-2; D is uncertain. Trimming stripped 3 bases from V and 3 bases from J, with 11 bases between. CDR1 and CDR2 (germline): SGHAT, FQNNGV. The CDR3 runs 14 residues. The CDR3, as DNA: TGTGCCAGCAGCTTGCATGGAACAGACTATGGCTACACCTTC. This sequence encodes CASSLHGTDYGYTF.

About this clonotype itself: This sequence may be a read error, since a much larger clone differs from it by one base. The chain combines TRBV4-3 with TRBJ2-3; D possibly corresponds to TRBD2 (6 bases). Germline loops: CDR1 LGHNA, CDR2 YSLEER. The CDR3 has 14 amino acids. V was clipped by 7 bases and J by 4 bases, with 15 bases between them. For the CDR3, the DNA is TGCGCCAGCAACCAGGAGGGATTCGCAGATACGCAGTATTTT. Translated: CASNQEGFADTQYF.

With regard to this clonotype: Being one base from a much bigger clone, this may be a read error. This CDR3 fails to terminate in the conserved phenylalanine or tryptophan, so it likely reflects a read error. The V and J genes are TRBV6-6 and TRBJ1-1, with a weak D call TRBD1 (6 bases). The CDR3 totals 13 residues. V was shortened by 4 bases and J by 3 bases, with 9 bases between the two germline ends. Germline CDR1 MNHNY, CDR2 SVGAGI (reference sequence). As DNA, the CDR3 is TGTGCCAGCAGTTCCCAGGGGTACACTGAAGCTTTCATT. Translated, it gives CASSSQGYTEAFI.